The source of this T cell receptor beta chain is a study of identical twins. Losses at the gene ends were 4 bases for V and 6 bases for J; bases not matched to a gene: 5. In germline, CDR1 is MGHRA, CDR2 YSYEKL. The CDR3 totals 14 residues. This clonotype was observed many times. What it binds is not known. Through template switching, a universal primer site was introduced, and the cDNA contained unique molecular identifiers. Via MiXCR, TCRdb re-called the 5' RACE reads, giving one row per CDR3 protein. The sample lists 240,000 or so distinct CDR3 sequences; approximately 7% were seen once. Regarding the study as a whole: Invariant cells of the MAIT and iNKT types might have partly distorted the zero-insertion analyses. Where beta out-of-frame sequences were concerned, excess twin sharing was weaker.

The data were also submitted as part of a second study, on yellow fever vaccine responses in identical twins.

The rearrangement links TRBV4-1 to TRBJ2-1; 8 bases map to TRBD2. This TCR was recovered from a woman between 18 and 30 years old in good health. The sequencing input was memory (CD45RO+) T cells sorted from blood. In DNA, the CDR3 is TGCGCCAGCAGCCGTCAGACTAGCGCCAATGAGCAGTTCTTC. Protein sequence: CASSRQTSANEQFF.